Each of the 4 T cell receptor beta chains below was sequenced from the same sample in a study of blood T cell repertoires in COVID-19. Libraries were prepared by immunoSEQ multiplex PCR; TCRdb keeps only in-frame clonotypes and omits some of them. Counted here are under 350,000 clones, approximately 83% occurring once; the ten biggest clones make up approximately 4.6%. The sequencing input was PBMCs or T cells enriched from blood (not recorded which). The receptors come from a woman in her thirties or forties with acute COVID-19.

The V call is TRBV2, the J call TRBJ1-6; D is uncertain. There are 14 residues in the CDR3. V lost 2 bases and J 6 bases, leaving 8 bases between the germline ends. In germline, CDR1 is SNHLY, CDR2 FYNNEI. The CDR3 loop is CASSERGGNSPLHF. The CDR3 DNA reads TGTGCCAGCAGTGAACGGGGTGGTAATTCACCCCTCCACTTT.

The gene calls are TRBV9 and TRBJ1-5, with 9 bases that match TRBD1. CDR3 size: 15 residues. Germline CDR1 is SGDLS and CDR2 is YYNGEE. Unmatched junction bases numbered 6, after V lost 0 bases and J lost 8 bases. CDR3 nucleotide sequence: TGTGCCAGCAGCGTAGCCGGGACAGGGTTGGAGCCCCAGCATTTT. Amino acid sequence: CASSVAGTGLEPQHF.

This chain connects TRBV7-3 to TRBJ1-1, with D hard to call. V lost 2 bases and J lost 1, with 8 bases in between. There are 14 residues in the CDR3. Germline-derived CDR1 and CDR2 are SGHTA and FQGTGA. CDR3 amino acids: CASSLARENTEAFF. CDR3 sequence (DNA): TGTGCCAGCAGCTTAGCCCGGGAGAACACTGAAGCTTTCTTT.

The J gene is TRBJ1-5, the V gene TRBV6-5, with 7 bases matching TRBD1. CDR1 and CDR2 from the germline V gene are MNHEY and SVGAGI. The CDR3 runs to 15 residues. Germline trimming cut 6 bases from V and 2 bases from J; bases unmatched to any gene: 7. The CDR3 reads CASRPQGTGNQPQHF. The CDR3 nucleotides are TGTGCCAGCAGACCACAGGGGACTGGCAATCAGCCCCAGCATTTT.